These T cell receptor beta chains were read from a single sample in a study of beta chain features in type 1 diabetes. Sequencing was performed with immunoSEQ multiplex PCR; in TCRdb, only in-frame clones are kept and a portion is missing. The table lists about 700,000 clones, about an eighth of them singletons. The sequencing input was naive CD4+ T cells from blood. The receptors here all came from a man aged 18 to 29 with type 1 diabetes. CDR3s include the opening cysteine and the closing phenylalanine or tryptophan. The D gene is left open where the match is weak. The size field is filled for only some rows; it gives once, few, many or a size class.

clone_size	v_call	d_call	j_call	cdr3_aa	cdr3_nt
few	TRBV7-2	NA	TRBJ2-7	CASSLLGTGAYEQYF	TGTGCCAGCAGCTTACTCGGGACTGGGGCCTACGAGCAGTACTTC
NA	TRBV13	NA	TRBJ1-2	CASSLLQGYGYTF	TGTGCCAGCAGCCTGTTACAGGGTTATGGCTACACCTTC
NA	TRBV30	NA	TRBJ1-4	CAWSAVPNEKLFF	TGTGCCTGGAGTGCCGTCCCAAATGAAAAACTGTTTTTT
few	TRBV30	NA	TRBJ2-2	CAWSPQGTGELFF	TGTGCCTGGAGTCCCCAAGGGACCGGGGAGCTGTTTTTT
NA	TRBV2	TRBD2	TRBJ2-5	CASSGLAGVAAETQYF	TGTGCCAGCAGTGGGCTAGCGGGGGTGGCGGCAGAGACCCAGTACTTC
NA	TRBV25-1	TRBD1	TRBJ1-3	CASSEARGRGNTIYF	TGTGCCAGCAGTGAGGCCAGGGGGCGAGGAAACACCATATATTTT
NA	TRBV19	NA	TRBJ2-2	CASSTTPEDTGELFF	TGTGCCAGTAGCACCACTCCTGAGGACACCGGGGAGCTGTTTTTT
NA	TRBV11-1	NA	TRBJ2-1	CASSFRGGGYEQFF	TGTGCCAGCAGCTTTCGGGGCGGTGGCTATGAGCAGTTCTTC
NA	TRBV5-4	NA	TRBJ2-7	CASSRTAGPRYEQYF	TGTGCCAGCAGTCGAACCGCGGGACCGCGCTACGAGCAGTACTTC
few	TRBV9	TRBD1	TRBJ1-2	CASSVTGGNDGYTF	TGTGCCAGCAGCGTCACAGGGGGCAACGATGGCTACACCTTC
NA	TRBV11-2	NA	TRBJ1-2	CASSLDRRGYTF	TGTGCCAGCAGCTTGGACAGAAGGGGCTACACCTTC
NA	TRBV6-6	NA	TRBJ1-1	CASKDGYEAFF	TGTGCCAGCAAAGACGGTTATGAAGCTTTCTTT
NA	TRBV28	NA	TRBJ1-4	CASSLRGNEKLFF	TGTGCCAGCAGTCTTCGGGGTAATGAAAAACTGTTTTTT
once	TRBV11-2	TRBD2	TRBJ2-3	CASSLGGGGFTDTQYF	TGTGCCAGCAGCTTAGGAGGCGGGGGGTTCACAGATACGCAGTATTTT
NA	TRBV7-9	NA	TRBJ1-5	CASSQAPGVNQPQHF	TGTGCCAGCAGCCAAGCCCCAGGGGTTAATCAGCCCCAGCATTTT
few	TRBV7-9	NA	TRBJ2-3	CASSRPGAGRGPDTQYF	TGTGCCAGCAGCAGGCCGGGGGCCGGCCGGGGGCCTGATACGCAGTATTTT